The 2 T cell receptor beta chains presented below share a single source sample, sequenced in a study of PD-1 blockade in mismatch repair-deficient tumors. Profiling relied on immunoSEQ multiplex PCR, and the TCRdb table lists in-frame clones only, not all of them. Here the sample spans about 130,000 clones, 88% being singletons. Sequencing was performed on peripheral blood, taken approximately 73 weeks after starting pembrolizumab. Source of these receptors: an adult with mismatch repair-deficient cancer.

This rearrangement joins TRBV4-1 to TRBJ2-1, with D possibly being TRBD2 (6 bases). Germline V CDR1 and CDR2: MGHRA, YSYEKL. Trimming removed 0 bases at V and 0 bases at J, with 9 bases between. The CDR3 contains 16 residues. CDR3 in amino acids: CASSQDSGYSYNEQFF. The CDR3 region has the DNA TGCGCCAGCAGCCAAGATAGCGGCTACTCCTACAATGAGCAGTTCTTC.

The chain combines TRBV6-5 with TRBJ2-7; TRBD2 is a possible D gene (5 bases). The germline gives CDR1 MNHEY, CDR2 SVGAGI. The CDR3 is 13 residues long. V was pared by 5 bases and J by 5 bases, with 13 bases between. The chain's CDR3 is CASSPLDEHEQYF. For the CDR3, the DNA is TGTGCCAGCAGTCCACTAGACGAGCACGAGCAGTACTTC.